One sample yielded the 3 T cell receptor beta chains listed below, sequenced in a study of tumor-infiltrating lymphocytes in glioblastoma multiforme. TCR beta libraries were built from RNA through three nested multiplex PCR rounds using modified ARM-PCR. TCRdb reanalysed the multiplex PCR reads using MiXCR and keeps one entry per CDR3 protein. The sample carries approximately 30,000 distinct CDR3 sequences, about 58% recorded once. Input material: brain tumor tissue. The receptors originated from a male donor with glioblastoma.

The V gene is TRBV7-3, the J gene TRBJ2-3, with D perhaps matching TRBD1 or TRBD2 (5 bases each). Germline values: CDR1 SGHTA, CDR2 FQGTGA. Between the trimmed V and J ends, which lost 2 bases and 2 bases, there was a span of 8 bases. The CDR3 contains 14 residues. This CDR3 reads CASSLVGDTDTQYF. The CDR3 region has the DNA TGTGCCAGCAGCTTAGTGGGGGACACAGATACGCAGTATTTT. Complete variable domain (other parts from reference TRBV7-3 and TRBJ2-3): GAGVSQTPSNKVTEKGKYVELRCDPISGHTALYWYRQSLGQGPEFLIYFQGTGAADDSGLPNDRFFAVRPEGSVSTLKIQRTERGDSAVYLCASSLVGDTDTQYFGPGTRLTVL.

Points on this clonotype: This likely comes from a read error, as the CDR3 has no conserved phenylalanine or tryptophan at its end. The chain links TRBV10-1 to TRBJ2-3, with D hard to call. The V end was cut by 3 bases, the J end by 7 bases, with 11 bases between. Per germline, CDR1 WNHNN and CDR2 SYGVQD (reference sequence). The CDR3 runs 13 residues. Here the CDR3 DNA reads TGCGCCAGCAGTGAAGCTATTCGGAATACGCAGTATTCT. Translated, it gives CASSEAIRNTQYS.

As regards this clonotype: At one end, the junction sequence differs from germline, possibly due to a read error. V gene TRBV20-1 combines with J gene TRBJ1-2; possibly TRBD1 for D (5 bases). The CDR3 is made up of 12 amino acids. Germline V gene data show CDR1 as DFQATT and CDR2 as SNEGSKA (reference sequence). The CDR3 DNA reads TGCGGTGCTAGTGATGGGGCCCAGGGCTACACCTTC. It encodes CGASDGAQGYTF.